This passage covers 22 T cell receptor beta chains from one sample sequenced in a study of cytomegalovirus exposure and HLA in healthy donors. A multiplex PCR was run with 60 Vbeta primers and 13 Jbeta primers. Sequenced by immunoSEQ multiplex PCR; TCRdb stores in-frame clones only, minus some. Among about 200,000 clones listed, more than 75% were seen once. Material for sequencing was PBMCs. The receptors were sampled from a male donor in good health and CMV-seropositive.

The V and J genes are TRBV6-5 and TRBJ1-5; tentative D call: TRBD1 (5 bases). V lost 2 bases to trimming and J lost 9 bases, with 11 bases between them. In germline, CDR1 is MNHEY, CDR2 SVGAGI. The CDR3 extends over 13 amino acids. The CDR3 DNA reads as TGTGCCAGCAGTTACGGGGCAGAAATGCCCCAGCATTTT. Its translation: CASSYGAEMPQHF.

The V call is TRBV6-1, the J call TRBJ2-7, with 7 bases that match TRBD1. The V and J ends lost 2 bases and 2 bases, in that order; junction bases with no gene match: 6. CDR3 size: 15 residues. Germline values: CDR1 MNHNS, CDR2 SASEGT. The CDR3, as DNA: TGTGCCAGCAGTGAAAGGGGACAGACCCCCTACGAGCAGTACTTC. This translates into CASSERGQTPYEQYF.

The chain combines TRBV19 with TRBJ1-1; D unresolved. There are 11 residues in the CDR3. Trimming cost V 7 bases and J 4 bases, with 7 bases left between them. Germline V gene sequence: CDR1 LNHDA, CDR2 SQIVND (reference sequence). CDR3 protein: CASTALTEAFF. The CDR3 DNA is TGTGCCAGTACTGCACTCACTGAAGCTTTCTTT. Using reference TRBV19 and TRBJ1-1 for the parts outside the CDR3, the full variable domain is DGGITQSPKYLFRKEGQNVTLSCEQNLNHDAMYWYRQDPGQGLRLIYYSQIVNDFQKGDIAEGYSVSREKKESFPLTVTSAQKNPTAFYLCASTALTEAFFGQGTRLTVV.

The chain has TRBV29-1 and TRBJ2-5; D may be TRBD2 (6 bases). The J call may be faulty, since TRBJ2-7 better matches the DNA end. The V gene's germline CDR1 is SQVTM and CDR2 ANQGSEA. This CDR3 contains 13 residues. The CDR3 here is CSVVSGGAAEQYF. The CDR3 bases are TGCAGCGTTGTTTCCGGGGGTGCGGCCGAGCAGTACTTC.

V and J are TRBV19 and TRBJ2-5; a possible D gene is TRBD1 (7 bases). Germline V gene data show CDR1 as LNHDA and CDR2 as SQIVND (reference sequence). There are 15 residues in the CDR3. Trimming took 2 bases from V and 5 from J, leaving 15 bases between them. As DNA, the CDR3 is TGTGCCAGTAGTATATCGGAGGCAGGGGGGGAGACCCAGTACTTC. Its translation: CASSISEAGGETQYF.

The chain has TRBV6-5 and TRBJ1-2; tentative D call: TRBD1 (6 bases). This CDR3 has 12 amino acids. The germline gives CDR1 MNHEY, CDR2 SVGAGI. V lost 7 bases to trimming and J lost 5 bases, with 11 bases between them. In DNA form, the CDR3 reads TGTGCCAGCACCCAAACAGGGTATGGCTACACCTTC. As protein: CASTQTGYGYTF.

This clone was detected once. This sequence joins TRBV5-1 and TRBJ1-4; TRBD1 matches at 7 bases. The CDR3 is 15 residues long. J gave up 3 bases and V 4 bases, and 6 bases lay outside the gene matches. CDR1 and CDR2 (germline): SGHRS, YFSETQ. The CDR3 region has the DNA TGCGCCAGCAGCCCGGGGGACAGATCTAATGAAAAACTGTTTTTT. This codes for CASSPGDRSNEKLFF.

The CDR3 is CASSEQANYGYTF. In DNA form, the CDR3 reads TGTGCCAGCAGTGAGCAGGCTAACTATGGCTACACCTTC. The chain is built from TRBV25-1 and TRBJ1-2; D unresolved. V lost 3 bases and J 0 bases, leaving 5 bases between the germline ends. The CDR3 totals 13 residues. CDR1 is MGHDK, CDR2 SYGVNS, per germline.

V and J are TRBV9 and TRBJ1-2; 7 bases align to TRBD1. CDR3 length: 15 residues. The ends lost 3 bases at V and 2 bases at J; junction bases unmatched: 7. The germline V gene has CDR1 SGDLS and CDR2 YYNGEE. Here the CDR3 reads CASSDRQGLNYGYTF. As DNA, the CDR3 is TGTGCCAGCAGCGACCGACAGGGCCTCAACTATGGCTACACCTTC. The full variable domain, completed using reference TRBV9 and TRBJ1-2, is DSGVTQTPKHLITATGQRVTLRCSPRSGDLSVYWYQQSLDQGLQFLIQYYNGEERAKGNILERFSAQQFPDLHSELNLSSLELGDSALYFCASSDRQGLNYGYTFGSGTRLTVV.

In its sample, this clone was seen once. The chain links TRBV7-2 to TRBJ2-3; 9 bases are shared with TRBD2. The CDR3 consists of 18 residues. Per germline, CDR1 SGHTA and CDR2 FQGNSA. The J segment lost 0 bases and the V segment lost 0 bases, leaving 7 bases of the junction unmatched. The DNA of the CDR3 is TGTGCCAGCAGCTTAGCTAGCGGGGGTGTTCCTAGCACAGATACGCAGTATTTT. It is translated as CASSLASGGVPSTDTQYF. The whole variable domain, filled in from reference TRBV7-2 and TRBJ2-3, reads GAGVSQSPSNKVTEKGKDVELRCDPISGHTALYWYRQSLGQGLEFLIYFQGNSAPDKSGLPSDRFSAERTGGSVSTLTIQRTQQEDSAVYLCASSLASGGVPSTDTQYFGPGTRLTVL.

The genes are TRBV9 and TRBJ1-1, with 11 bases that match TRBD1. The CDR3 sequence is 15 residues long. CDR1 is SGDLS, CDR2 YYNGEE, per germline. V gave up 2 bases and J gave up 3 bases; unmatched junction bases: 3. Here the CDR3 DNA reads TGTGCCAGCAGCGTCGGACAGGGGGCTTACACTGAAGCTTTCTTT. Residues: CASSVGQGAYTEAFF. Full variable domain (missing parts from reference TRBV9 and TRBJ1-1): DSGVTQTPKHLITATGQRVTLRCSPRSGDLSVYWYQQSLDQGLQFLIQYYNGEERAKGNILERFSAQQFPDLHSELNLSSLELGDSALYFCASSVGQGAYTEAFFGQGTRLTVV.

The V and J genes are TRBV6-6 and TRBJ1-1, with D hard to call. The CDR3 consists of 15 residues. The germline V and J ends were trimmed by 3 bases and 3 bases, with 14 bases remaining between them. From germline, CDR1 is MNHNY and CDR2 SVGAGI (reference sequence). CDR3 sequence: CASSYMRAQDTEAFF. In DNA form, the CDR3 reads TGTGCCAGCAGTTATATGAGGGCCCAGGACACTGAAGCTTTCTTT.

The V gene is TRBV5-1, the J gene TRBJ2-2, with TRBD2 matching 9 bases. Germline V gives CDR1 SGHRS, CDR2 YFSETQ. CDR3 length equals 15 residues. V shed 4 bases, J shed 6 bases, and the junction held 7 bases outside the gene matches. CDR3 nucleotides: TGCGCCAGCAGCCCCGTAGCGGGGGCTCCCGGGGAGCTGTTTTTT. It specifies CASSPVAGAPGELFF.

The chain has TRBV5-5 and TRBJ2-5; no clear D. V was trimmed by 4 bases and J by 3 bases, leaving 7 bases between them. Germline V gives CDR1 SGHKS, CDR2 YYEKEE (reference sequence). CDR3 length: 12 residues. CDR3 protein: CASSPPEETQYF. Here the CDR3 DNA reads TGTGCCAGCAGCCCGCCAGAAGAGACCCAGTACTTC.

The CDR3 is CASSPQPAGGPDTQYF. The CDR3 DNA reads as TGCGCCAGCAGCCCCCAGCCAGCGGGGGGCCCAGATACGCAGTATTTT. The chain links TRBV5-1 to TRBJ2-3, with 9 bases fitting TRBD2. This CDR3 comprises 16 residues. The J segment lost 4 bases and the V segment lost 4 bases, leaving 10 bases of the junction unmatched. Germline CDR1 reads SGHRS; CDR2 reads YFSETQ.

This chain joins TRBV7-9 and TRBJ1-4; 9 positions agree with TRBD1. Per germline, CDR1 SEHNR and CDR2 FQNEAQ (reference sequence). The trim removed 10 bases at V and 6 bases at J, leaving 9 bases unmatched. The CDR3 loop spans 14 amino acids. For the CDR3, the DNA is TGTGCCACTACCCGGGACAGGGCTGATGAAAAACTGTTTTTT. Translated, it gives CATTRDRADEKLFF.

With respect to this clone: A junction boundary mismatches the germline segment, possibly from a read error. The chain is built from TRBV5-6 and TRBJ2-7; 8 nucleotides line up with TRBD2. CDR1 is SGHDT and CDR2 is YYEEEE in the germline V gene. The CDR3 consists of 14 residues. For the CDR3, the DNA is TGTGCCAGCAGCAGGGGACTAGTCCCTTACGAGCAGCACTTC. Its protein product is CASSRGLVPYEQHF.

CDR3 in DNA: TGTGCCAGCAGCTCCCCTGGCCTCCTTCTTGGTAATACGCAGTATTTT. It specifies CASSSPGLLLGNTQYF. V is TRBV5-4 and J is TRBJ2-3; D is unresolved. V was trimmed by 3 bases and J by 7 bases, leaving 21 bases between them. CDR3 length equals 16 residues. Germline CDR1 and CDR2: SGHNT and YYREEE (reference sequence).

This rearrangement joins TRBV4-2 to TRBJ2-7; 8 bases agree with TRBD2. J gave up 1 base and V 4 bases, and 3 bases lay outside the gene matches. Looked up from germline, CDR1 is LGHNA and CDR2 is YNFKEQ. The CDR3 is 14 amino acids. CDR3 residues: CASSPREGSYEQYF. The CDR3 DNA reads TGTGCCAGCAGCCCCCGGGAGGGTTCCTACGAGCAGTACTTC.

The chain is built from TRBV18 and TRBJ1-5; 9 bases map to TRBD1. V gave up 5 bases and J gave up 4 bases; unmatched junction bases: 6. The CDR3 consists of 15 residues. Germline CDR1 is KGHSH and CDR2 is LQKENI. The CDR3 sequence is CASSALDRGNQPQHF. The DNA for the CDR3 is TGTGCCAGCTCAGCCCTCGACAGGGGGAATCAGCCCCAGCATTTT.

This chain joins TRBV4-3 and TRBJ2-2; D not certain. CDR1 is LGHNA and CDR2 is YSLEER in the germline V gene. The length of the CDR3 is 15 residues. Between the trimmed V and J ends, which lost 3 bases and 1 base, there was a span of 9 bases. CDR3 residues: CASSQGFQNTGELFF. CDR3 DNA: TGCGCCAGCAGCCAGGGCTTCCAGAACACCGGGGAGCTGTTTTTT.

The chain combines TRBV4-2 with TRBJ2-1; TRBD2 aligns across 14 bases. CDR1 and CDR2 (germline): LGHNA, YNFKEQ. The CDR3 is 17 amino acids. The V gene end was trimmed by 4 bases and the J gene end by 4 bases; junction bases not matched to a gene: 6. This CDR3 reads CASSLGLAGGVYNEQFF. CDR3 bases: TGTGCCAGCAGCCTCGGACTAGCGGGAGGAGTGTACAATGAGCAGTTCTTC.